This T cell receptor (beta chain) was captured by sequencing in a study of shared clonotypes between healthy human individuals. Clones were read by immunoSEQ multiplex PCR, and TCRdb kept only the in-frame ones, dropping some. The sample consists of 730,000 or so clones, 72% of them appearing once. The CDR3 is 14 residues long. The germline CDR1 and CDR2 sequences are LNHDA and SQIVND (reference sequence). J was trimmed by 2 bases and V by 3 bases; bases with no gene match: 4. On this clone itself: Different DNA sequences within this sample yield the same CDR3.

This clonotype was obtained from a woman in her 30s in good health. The sequenced sample was memory CD4+ T cells sorted from blood. Sample subset: CD45RA-negative fraction. V gene TRBV19 combines with J gene TRBJ2-7; the match to TRBD2 covers 7 bases. The CDR3 sequence is CASSILAGPYEQYF. The CDR3 DNA is TGTGCCAGTAGTATCTTAGCGGGTCCCTACGAGCAGTACTTC.